This T cell receptor beta chain was recovered during a study of CD8 T cells in ankylosing spondylitis. Libraries of TCR beta came from quantitative 5'-RACE with molecular barcodes. TCRdb fed the 5' RACE reads into MiXCR, producing one record per CDR3 protein. Of 700,000 to 1,000,000 distinct CDR3 sequences listed, about 11% are singletons. The V end lost 8 bases, the J end lost 7 bases, and 11 bases lay between the germline ends. Germline-derived CDR1 and CDR2 are MNHEY and SVGAGI. The CDR3 has 11 amino acids. This clonotype has more than one count but fewer than ten. What it binds is not known. The study, taken as a whole, reports: Some motif variants were previously reported in reactive arthritis synovial fluid and blood. Characteristic, it appeared, of ankylosing spondylitis blood was a TCR beta motif of about eight highly homologous variants. Significantly higher representation of disease-linked clones was reported for matched ankylosing spondylitis synovial fluid.

The sample was blood, either unsorted or a sorted T cell fraction (not recorded which). The chain combines TRBV6-5 with TRBJ1-2; no firm D call. The receptor was isolated from a male donor with ankylosing spondylitis. The CDR3 DNA follows: TGTGCCAGCGTTGGGTGGGGTGGCTACACCTTC. Residues: CASVGWGGYTF.